A selection of T cell receptor beta chains follows, all from one sample in a study of shared clonotypes between healthy human individuals. Sequencing used immunoSEQ multiplex PCR; TCRdb keeps in-frame clones, though not all of them. In the table there are about 100,000 clones, around 65% of which are singletons. The source material was memory CD8+ T cells sorted from blood. Receptor source: a young woman in good health. The CDR3 runs from the conserved cysteine through the conserved F or W. D genes are given only for firm matches. Clone size, where shown, is once, few, many, or a class for clones that have expanded.

v_gene	d_gene	abundance	j_gene	CDR3nt	CDR3aa
TRBV28	TRBD2	-	TRBJ2-7	TGTGCCAGCGGCCTAGCGGGAGATCGCGAGCAGTACTTC	CASGLAGDREQYF
TRBV5-1	TRBD1	-	TRBJ2-7	TGCGCCAGCAGCTTGCGGGATCGGACAGGGTGGGCTGACGAGCAGTACTTC	CASSLRDRTGWADEQYF
TRBV7-9	-	-	TRBJ1-4	TGTGCCAGCAGCTCACAGGGAATTAATGAAAAACTGTTTTTT	CASSSQGINEKLFF
TRBV6-1	TRBD1	many	TRBJ1-5	TGTGCCAGCTCCGTAGGGACAGGCAATCAGCCCCAGCATTTT	CASSVGTGNQPQHF
TRBV11-2	TRBD1	-	TRBJ2-7	TGTGCCAGCAGCTTATCGGGGACAGCTAACTACGAGCAGTACTTC	CASSLSGTANYEQYF
TRBV27	-	-	TRBJ2-7	TGTGCCAGCAGTTTCCTCCCTAGGGGCTACGAGCAGTACTTC	CASSFLPRGYEQYF
TRBV6-6	-	-	TRBJ2-7	TGTGCCAGCAGGTTCAGGGGAGAGTACGAGCAGTACTTC	CASRFRGEYEQYF
TRBV9	-	-	TRBJ1-5	TGTGCCAGCAGCGTGTCAGCAAATCAGCCCCAGCATTTT	CASSVSANQPQHF
TRBV25-1	TRBD2	-	TRBJ2-5	TGTGCCAGCAACGGCGGGAGGGCTCAAGAGACCCAGTACTTC	CASNGGRAQETQYF
TRBV6-4	TRBD1	many	TRBJ1-6	TGTGCCAGCAGTGACTCGGCAGGGGGAAATTCACCCCTCCACTTT	CASSDSAGGNSPLHF
TRBV5-4	TRBD1	-	TRBJ2-2	TGTGCCAGCAGCTTCAGGGGGCCCCCCGGGGAGCTGTTTTTT	CASSFRGPPGELFF
TRBV30	TRBD1	many	TRBJ1-1	TGTGCCTGGAACCAGGGGGCAATCACTGAAGCTTTCTTT	CAWNQGAITEAFF
TRBV5-6	-	-	TRBJ2-3	TGTGCCAGCAGCTTGGCGGTAGGGCTGGGGGACGCGGCAGATACGCAGTATTTT	CASSLAVGLGDAADTQYF
TRBV7-9	-	-	TRBJ2-7	TGTGCCAGCAGCTTAGGGGGTAGGGGCGAGCAGTACTTC	CASSLGGRGEQYF
TRBV25-1	TRBD2	few	TRBJ2-5	TGTGCCAGCAGTGGACGTAGCGGGAGCGGAGAGACCCAGTACTTC	CASSGRSGSGETQYF
TRBV2	-	-	TRBJ2-3	TGTGCCAGCAGTCCTTTCATCAGGGCAGATACGCAGTATTTT	CASSPFIRADTQYF
TRBV5-6	TRBD1	-	TRBJ2-7	TGTGCCAGCAGCATAAGACAGGGGGGGTACTTAGACCCTTTCTACGAGCAGTACTTC	CASSIRQGGYLDPFYEQYF
TRBV5-8	TRBD1	-	TRBJ2-2	TGTGCCAGCAGCTTGTCCACAGGGGATCCGACGAACACCGGGGAGCTGTTTTTT	CASSLSTGDPTNTGELFF
TRBV28	TRBD2	-	TRBJ2-7	TGTGCCAGCAGTTTGGGGTGGGGTAGCGGGAGGGCCAGGTACGAGCAGTACTTC	CASSLGWGSGRARYEQYF
TRBV11-2	TRBD2	-	TRBJ2-1	TGTGCCAGCAGCTTAGATGGGGGAGGGAGATGGGACGAGCAGTTCTTC	CASSLDGGGRWDEQFF
TRBV7-3	TRBD2	-	TRBJ2-2	TGTGCCAGCAGCCTGGAAGCGGGACTAGCGGGAGAGAGCGGGGAGCTGTTTTTT	CASSLEAGLAGESGELFF
TRBV19	TRBD1	-	TRBJ2-1	TGTGCCAGTAGTTCCCGCTCGGACAGGGGGCATGATGAGCAGTTCTTC	CASSSRSDRGHDEQFF
TRBV13	-	-	TRBJ2-7	TGTGCCAGCAGCTTAAAGGGACTCGCCTACGAGCAGTACTTC	CASSLKGLAYEQYF
TRBV1	-	-	TRBJ2-7	TGCACCAGCAGCCACGGGACTAGCGGGTCCTCCTACGAGCAGTACTTC	CTSSHGTSGSSYEQYF
TRBV6-5	-	-	TRBJ2-7	TGTGCCAGCAGCCACCCGGGTCCTACCTACGAGCAGTACTTC	CASSHPGPTYEQYF
TRBV4-2	TRBD2	-	TRBJ2-1	TGTGCCAGCAGCCAAGATGAGACGGGAGGATACAATGAGCAGTTCTTC	CASSQDETGGYNEQFF
TRBV14	-	medium-sized	TRBJ1-5	TGTGCCAGCAGCCGAGCCCCCAGGTCCCAGCATTTT	CASSRAPRSQHF
TRBV27	-	-	TRBJ2-7	TGTGCCAGCAGAACACAAGTAGACTCCTACGAGCAGTACTTC	CASRTQVDSYEQYF
TRBV2	-	-	TRBJ2-7	TGTGCCAGCAGTCCCCTAAGAGGGCCATATGAGCAGTACTTC	CASSPLRGPYEQYF
TRBV29-1	-	-	TRBJ1-1	TGCAGCTTCAGGGAAGGGGTCACTGAAGCTTTCTTT	CSFREGVTEAFF
TRBV29-1	-	-	TRBJ1-5	TGCAGCTTGTGTTGGGGGTGGTATCAGCCCCAGCATTTT	CSLCWGWYQPQHF
TRBV28	-	-	TRBJ1-5	TGTGCCAGCAGTTTATCTATAGGGGATCAGCCCCAGCATTTT	CASSLSIGDQPQHF
TRBV28	-	-	TRBJ1-5	TGTGCCAGCAGTTGGAATCAGCCCCAGCATTTT	CASSWNQPQHF
TRBV27	TRBD2	few	TRBJ2-7	TGTGCCAGCAGTTTACTCCCTGGACTAGCGGGCGCCACCTACGAGCAGTACTTC	CASSLLPGLAGATYEQYF
TRBV7-9	TRBD1	-	TRBJ1-2	TGTGCCAGCAGCCACCTCGGGACAGTCTATGGCTACACCTTC	CASSHLGTVYGYTF
TRBV15	-	-	TRBJ1-5	TGTGCCACCAGCAGAGGAATGGGCAGGGGAAGGTTGCAGCCCCAGCATTTT	CATSRGMGRGRLQPQHF
TRBV10-1	TRBD1	-	TRBJ1-1	TGCGCCGGACACAGGGGGCTGGACACTGAAGCTTTCTTT	CAGHRGLDTEAFF
TRBV4-2	-	few	TRBJ1-1	TGTGCCAGCAGCCGAAACAGGGCAGGTGAAGCTTTCTTT	CASSRNRAGEAFF
TRBV4-1	TRBD1	few	TRBJ1-1	TGCGCCAGCAGCCAAGCATCCGGACAGGGGGCGCGAACTGAAGCTTTCTTT	CASSQASGQGARTEAFF
TRBV11-2	-	once	TRBJ1-1	TGTGCCAGCAGCTTAGGTGCGTTCGCTACTGAAGCTTTCTTT	CASSLGAFATEAFF
TRBV27	-	-	TRBJ2-7	TGTGCCAGCAGTTTATCCTCATGGGGGAACAGCCGAAAGGGCGAGCAGTACTTC	CASSLSSWGNSRKGEQYF
TRBV5-1	-	-	TRBJ1-2	TGCGCCAGCAGCTTGGTCATGGGGGGAGAAGGCTACACCTTC	CASSLVMGGEGYTF
TRBV5-4	TRBD1	-	TRBJ2-5	TGTGCCAGCAGCCCGGGACAGGTCGGAGGAGAGACCCAGTACTTC	CASSPGQVGGETQYF
TRBV13	-	once	TRBJ1-2	TGTGCCAGCAGCTTCTCTGACCAGGAACCTAACTATGGCTACACCTTC	CASSFSDQEPNYGYTF
TRBV2	-	-	TRBJ2-7	TGTGCCAGCAGCTCAGACGGCACAGGGTCCTCCTACGAGCAGTACTTC	CASSSDGTGSSYEQYF
TRBV5-1	-	-	TRBJ1-5	TGCGCCAGCAGCTTGTTGGACGGACAGCCCCAGCATTTT	CASSLLDGQPQHF
TRBV9	TRBD1	-	TRBJ1-2	TGTGCCAGCAGCGTAGGGGTACAGGGGACCAATGGCTACACCTTC	CASSVGVQGTNGYTF
TRBV4-1	-	-	TRBJ2-1	TGCGCCAGCAGCCAAGGAACGGGGAACTACAATGAGCAGTTCTTC	CASSQGTGNYNEQFF
TRBV7-9	TRBD2	-	TRBJ2-7	TGTGCCAGCAGCTCTCGGGACTACACCTACGAGCAGTACTTC	CASSSRDYTYEQYF
TRBV25-1	-	-	TRBJ2-1	TGTGCCAGCAGTGAAACCCCCCAGGTCAATGAGCAGTTCTTC	CASSETPQVNEQFF
TRBV2	TRBD1	-	TRBJ1-5	TGTGCCAGCAGAACCAGGGACAGGGCAAATCAGCCCCAGCATTTT	CASRTRDRANQPQHF
TRBV7-2	TRBD1	-	TRBJ2-5	TGTGCCAGCAGCTCGGGACAGGGGATAGTAGAGACCCAGTACTTC	CASSSGQGIVETQYF
TRBV5-6	-	-	TRBJ2-1	TGTGCCAGCAGCTTGGAGATATGGGGCGGGTTAGTTTACAATGAGCAGTTCTTC	CASSLEIWGGLVYNEQFF
TRBV2	-	many	TRBJ2-7	TGTGCCAGCAGCTTAACGGGGAGCTCCTACGAGCAGTACTTC	CASSLTGSSYEQYF
TRBV30	TRBD2	few	TRBJ2-1	TGTGCCTGGAGTCGTCTAGCGGGGACCGGGGAGCAGTTCTTC	CAWSRLAGTGEQFF